These 2 T cell receptor beta chains share one sample of origin, sequenced in a study of shared clonotypes between healthy human individuals. Some clones are missing from TCRdb's copy, which holds only in-frame ones; the method was immunoSEQ multiplex PCR. The sample yields fewer than 650,000 clones, 70% to 80% seen once. Sequencing was performed on PBMCs. Receptors were obtained from a woman between 35 and 50 years old in good health. Some clones in this sample may be carry-over from other donors' samples.

CDR3 protein: CASSVRTGGYTEAFF. CDR3 DNA: TGTGCCAGCAGCGTACGGACAGGGGGGTACACTGAAGCTTTCTTT. V gene TRBV11-2 combines with J gene TRBJ1-1, with TRBD1 matching over 10 bases. This CDR3 is built from 15 residues. Germline-derived CDR1 and CDR2 are SGHAT and FQNNGV. V lost 5 bases, J lost 3 bases, and 6 bases stayed unmatched.

The rearrangement joins TRBV14 to TRBJ1-1; a possible D gene is TRBD1 (5 bases). This CDR3 spans 14 amino acids. The germline V and J ends were trimmed by 0 bases and 11 bases, with 16 bases remaining between them. Germline V gives CDR1 SGHDN, CDR2 FVKESK. The CDR3 DNA reads as TGTGCCAGCAGCCAAGATAGGAGGAGGGGACTCGCTTTCTTT. Protein sequence: CASSQDRRRGLAFF.